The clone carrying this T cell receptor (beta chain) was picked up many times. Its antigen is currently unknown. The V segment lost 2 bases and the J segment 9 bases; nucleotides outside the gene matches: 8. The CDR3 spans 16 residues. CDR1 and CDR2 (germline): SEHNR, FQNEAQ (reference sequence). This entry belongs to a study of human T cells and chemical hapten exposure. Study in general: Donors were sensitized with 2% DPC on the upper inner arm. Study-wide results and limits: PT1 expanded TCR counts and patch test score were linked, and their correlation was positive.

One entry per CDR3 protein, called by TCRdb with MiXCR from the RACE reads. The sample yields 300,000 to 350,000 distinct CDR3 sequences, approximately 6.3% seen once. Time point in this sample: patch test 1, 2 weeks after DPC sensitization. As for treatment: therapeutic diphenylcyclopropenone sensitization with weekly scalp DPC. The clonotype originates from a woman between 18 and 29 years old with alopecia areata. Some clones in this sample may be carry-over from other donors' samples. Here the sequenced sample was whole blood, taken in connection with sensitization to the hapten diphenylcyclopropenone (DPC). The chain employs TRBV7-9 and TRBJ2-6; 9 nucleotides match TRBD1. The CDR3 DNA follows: TGTGCCAGCAGCTTAAACGGACAGGGGAAAGTCAACGTCCTGACTTTC. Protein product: CASSLNGQGKVNVLTF.